Below, 23 T cell receptor beta chains from the same sample are listed, as sequenced in a study of blood T cells in healthy people across ages. It was with a sample-barcoded 5' primer and a J-beta primer mix that a second PCR of roughly 7 to 12 cycles was run. TCRdb re-derived calls from the 5' RACE reads in MiXCR, one entry per CDR3 protein. Of approximately 350,000 distinct CDR3 sequences in the sample, about 55% were seen once. Sequencing was carried out using blood. The origin of the receptors is a man aged 55 to 70 in good health.

The sample holds one count of this clonotype. J is TRBJ2-7 and V is TRBV6-1, with 9 positions matching TRBD2. J lost 1 base, V lost 11 bases, and 3 bases had no gene match. Germline loops: CDR1 MNHNS, CDR2 SASEGT. The CDR3 contains 12 residues. CDR3 sequence: CAAGGISYEQYF. DNA of the CDR3: TGTGCCGCGGGGGGGATTTCCTACGAGCAGTACTTC.

This clonotype was seen a few times. This chain links TRBV7-8 with TRBJ2-7, with D maybe TRBD2 (7 bases). Germline CDR1 and CDR2: SGHVS and FQNEAQ. The CDR3 totals 16 residues. V lost 0 bases to trimming and J lost 0 bases, with 12 bases between them. CDR3 in amino acids: CASSLAGGRLSYEQYF. CDR3 nucleotides: TGTGCCAGCAGCTTAGCGGGGGGGCGGCTCTCCTACGAGCAGTACTTC.

The chain combines TRBV12-3 or TRBV12-4 with TRBJ2-5; D may be TRBD1 (5 bases). V lost 3 bases to trimming and J lost 1 base, with 9 bases between them. The CDR3 covers 14 residues. This chain's CDR3 is CASSLGRTQETQYF. The CDR3 DNA follows: TGTGCCAGCAGTTTGGGGCGGACCCAAGAGACCCAGTACTTC.

This clonotype was recorded at least ten times. The chain combines TRBV2 with TRBJ2-1; D tentatively reads TRBD1 or TRBD2 (5 bases each). This CDR3 region has 15 residues. Per the germline V gene, CDR1 is SNHLY and CDR2 is FYNNEI. V was pared by 6 bases and J by 12 bases, with 24 bases between. This CDR3 reads CASSTMQGPISGQFF. The CDR3, as DNA: TGTGCCAGCAGCACAATGCAGGGACCAATTTCTGGGCAGTTCTTC.

The chain carries TRBV7-9 and TRBJ2-1; 13 nucleotides match TRBD2. The CDR3 consists of 17 residues. V was pared by 4 bases and J by 5 bases, with 8 bases of the junction left unmatched. Germline CDR1 reads SEHNR; CDR2 reads FQNEAQ (reference sequence). The CDR3 reads CASSSLFTSGRDNEQFF. The CDR3 nucleotides read TGTGCCAGCAGCTCCCTGTTCACTAGCGGGAGGGACAATGAGCAGTTCTTC.

The J gene is TRBJ2-1, the V gene TRBV18; the D call may be TRBD1 or TRBD2 (6 bases each). This CDR3 contains 15 residues. The germline V gene has CDR1 KGHSH and CDR2 LQKENI. V shed 5 bases and J shed 4 bases, with 15 bases lying between them. The CDR3, as DNA: TGTGCCAGCTCAAATAAGGGGGGAGATTACAATGAGCAGTTCTTC. Amino acids: CASSNKGGDYNEQFF.

The V gene is TRBV6-5, the J gene TRBJ2-7; D may be TRBD2 (6 bases). The tail of the sequence fits TRBJ2-4 better, so the J call may be wrong. This CDR3 region has 15 residues. Germline V gene sequence: CDR1 MNHEY, CDR2 SVGAGI. DNA of the CDR3: TGTGCCAGCAGTCCCCTAGCGTCTACGGAAAACATTCAGTACTTC. It specifies CASSPLASTENIQYF.

This clonotype was observed a few times. The chain links TRBV7-2 to TRBJ2-3, with 9 bases that match TRBD1. The CDR3 runs to 15 residues. Germline V lookup: CDR1 SGHTA, CDR2 FQGNSA. Trimming took 5 bases from V and 2 from J; bases not matched to a gene: 5. This CDR3 is CASSPTGGLTDTQYF. In DNA form, the CDR3 reads TGTGCCAGCAGCCCGACAGGGGGACTCACAGATACGCAGTATTTT.

J is TRBJ1-2 and V is TRBV12-3 or TRBV12-4, with D possibly matching TRBD1 (5 bases). Deletions cut 3 bases from V and 8 bases from J, with 16 bases between. This CDR3 has 14 residues. The CDR3 DNA reads as TGTGCCAGCAGTTTGGGGGGGGACGGGTTAGGCTACACCTTC. Translation gives CASSLGGDGLGYTF.

This chain uses TRBV3-1 with TRBJ2-7; D is undetermined. The DNA end lines up better with TRBJ2-5; the J call may be wrong. The CDR3 has 16 residues. Germline V gives CDR1 LGHDT, CDR2 YNNKEL (reference sequence). This CDR3 reads CASSQTSGFSGETQYF. The CDR3 DNA follows: TGTGCCAGCAGCCAAACCTCAGGATTTTCGGGAGAGACCCAGTACTTC.

This clonotype occurred a few times. The chain uses TRBV2 and TRBJ2-6; tentative D call: TRBD1 (5 bases). CDR1 is SNHLY and CDR2 is FYNNEI in the germline V gene. Trimming stripped 8 bases from V and 2 bases from J, with 10 bases between. The length of the CDR3 is 14 residues. CDR3 sequence (DNA): TGTGCCAGCCCCCAGGGAACTGGGGCCAACGTCCTGACTTTC. This codes for CASPQGTGANVLTF.

The rearrangement links TRBV5-6 to TRBJ2-7; D remains unclear. Germline V gene sequence: CDR1 SGHDT, CDR2 YYEEEE. Trimming pared 2 bases from V and 0 bases from J, leaving 15 bases between. The CDR3 sequence is 16 residues long. CDR3 residues: CASSLGPGLSSYEQYF. The CDR3, as DNA: TGTGCCAGCAGCTTAGGTCCGGGCCTTTCCTCCTACGAGCAGTACTTC.

The chain carries TRBV28 and TRBJ2-7; D may be TRBD1 (6 bases). Trimming shortened V by 8 bases and J by 6 bases, and 8 bases separated the two germline ends. Germline lookup yields CDR1 MDHEN and CDR2 SYDVKM. CDR3 length equals 10 residues. The CDR3 spells CASGDTEQYF. The CDR3 nucleotides are TGTGCCAGCGGGGACACCGAGCAGTACTTC.

On this clonotype: The junction does not match germline at one end; this may be a read error. V and J are TRBV11-2 and TRBJ2-3, with 10 nucleotides matching TRBD2. The CDR3 runs to 16 residues. Germline V lookup: CDR1 SGHAT, CDR2 FQNNGV. CDR3 nucleotide sequence: TGTGCCACCAGCCGACTGCTAGCGGGAGTTACAGATACGCAGTATTTT. Its protein is CATSRLLAGVTDTQYF.

The J gene is TRBJ2-5, the V gene TRBV5-1, with 13 nucleotides matching TRBD2. The CDR3 is made up of 18 amino acids. Germline V gene sequence: CDR1 SGHRS, CDR2 YFSETQ. V trimming: 1 base; J trimming: 0 bases; junction bases outside the gene matches: 6. CDR3 amino acids: CASSLRLAGGLYQETQYF. CDR3 in DNA: TGCGCCAGCAGCTTGAGACTAGCGGGGGGCTTGTACCAAGAGACCCAGTACTTC.

This chain links TRBV28 with TRBJ1-2, with 7 positions matching TRBD1. CDR3 size: 16 residues. Germline V CDR1 and CDR2: MDHEN, SYDVKM. Unmatched junction bases numbered 7, after V lost 1 base and J lost 2 bases. DNA for the CDR3: TGTGCCAGCAGTTTATTGGCAGGGGGGAAGAACTATGGCTACACCTTC. It is translated as CASSLLAGGKNYGYTF.

As regards this clonotype: The junction and the germline gene differ at one end; a read error may be behind it. V usage is TRBV15 and J usage is TRBJ2-7; possible D gene TRBD2, 5 bases. In germline, CDR1 is LNHNV, CDR2 YYDKDF (reference sequence). CDR3 size: 14 residues. Here the CDR3 DNA reads TGTGCCATCAGCAGAGATCGGACTTCCTACGAGCAGTACTTC. Its translation: CAISRDRTSYEQYF.

The V call is TRBV20-1, the J call TRBJ2-7, with 9 bases that match TRBD1. Germline V gives CDR1 DFQATT, CDR2 SNEGSKA (reference sequence). V trimming: 5 bases; J trimming: 1 base; junction bases outside the gene matches: 9. CDR3 length equals 15 residues. Here the CDR3 DNA reads TGCAGTGCTGCTAAACCGGGACAGGGTTCCTACGAGCAGTACTTC. Its protein product is CSAAKPGQGSYEQYF.

This clonotype was detected a few times. The genes are TRBV12-3 or TRBV12-4 and TRBJ2-5; maybe TRBD1 (6 bases). The V gene lost 6 bases and the J gene lost 4 bases, with 12 bases spanning the gap. The CDR3 runs to 13 residues. The CDR3 sequence is CASRTGSPETQYF. The CDR3 region has the DNA TGTGCCAGCAGAACAGGGTCCCCAGAGACCCAGTACTTC.

Comment on this clonotype: The junction departs from germline at one end; a sequencing error may be responsible. The V gene is TRBV4-3, the J gene TRBJ2-1; 8 bases are a match to TRBD2. The CDR3 is 12 residues long. Germline V lookup: CDR1 LGHNA, CDR2 YSLEER. The CDR3 coding sequence is TGCGCCGGCAGCCAAGATCGGGGGGGGCAGTTCTTC. Residues: CAGSQDRGGQFF.

The gene calls are TRBV7-2 and TRBJ2-3; TRBD1 agrees at 7 bases. The V and J ends lost 5 bases and 3 bases, in that order; junction bases with no gene match: 8. In germline, CDR1 is SGHTA, CDR2 FQGNSA. CDR3 size: 15 residues. CDR3 in DNA: TGTGCCAGCAGCCTGAACAGGGGAGCTACAGATACGCAGTATTTT. Its translation is CASSLNRGATDTQYF.

This clonotype came up a few times. The rearrangement joins TRBV20-1 to TRBJ2-4; TRBD1 agrees at 11 bases. The germline CDR1 and CDR2 sequences are DFQATT and SNEGSKA (reference sequence). CDR3 length equals 14 residues. The V and J ends lost 6 bases and 3 bases, in that order; junction bases with no gene match: 4. The CDR3 DNA reads TGCAGTGCCGGGACAGGGGGGGACAAAAACATTCAGTACTTC. This encodes CSAGTGGDKNIQYF.

This clonotype was counted once. The J gene is TRBJ2-5, the V gene TRBV12-3 or TRBV12-4; D assignment may be TRBD1 or TRBD2 (5 bases each). The last part of the DNA fits TRBJ2-7 better; the J call may be wrong. The CDR3 loop spans 14 amino acids. CDR3 amino acids: CASSFGRGPYEQYF. The CDR3 DNA reads as TGTGCCAGCAGTTTTGGACGGGGCCCCTACGAGCAGTACTTC.